This T cell receptor beta chain was sequenced during a study of blood T cell repertoires in COVID-19. As for this clone: This CDR3 is also generated by other DNA sequences in the sample.

CDR1 SGHRS and CDR2 YFSETQ come from the germline V gene. This CDR3 region has 14 residues. V was shortened by 0 bases and J by 2 bases, with 9 bases between the two germline ends. Here immunoSEQ multiplex PCR was the method, and the copy in TCRdb shows in-frame clones only, minus some. The sample has almost 300,000 clones; over 85% are singletons. The sequenced sample was peripheral blood. This sequence originates from a woman younger than 45 with COVID-19, enrolled during active disease. The rearrangement joins TRBV5-1 to TRBJ2-7; possible D gene TRBD2, 6 bases. The CDR3 DNA is TGCGCCAGCAGCTTGGCCGGGGGAACCTACGAGCAGTACTTC. Translated: CASSLAGGTYEQYF.